The clone carrying this T cell receptor beta chain was counted ten times or more. The authors amplified TCR beta CDR3 regions from RNA transcripts. Scientists carried out first-round RT-PCR using HTBI primers and then a second-round multiplex PCR. In TCRdb, the multiplex PCR reads were re-called with MiXCR into one record per CDR3 protein. Of some 350,000 distinct CDR3 sequences in the sample, roughly a sixth were seen once. This sample was taken from a study of Graves' ophthalmopathy and Graves' hyperthyroidism. The sample was peripheral blood. The sequence came from an adult woman with stable Graves' hyperthyroidism.

The CDR3, as DNA: TGTGCCAGCAGCAAAAACAGGGGGCTCGGTCAGCCCCAGCATTTT. This gives the protein CASSKNRGLGQPQHF. The chain has TRBV6-1 and TRBJ1-5, with 9 bases lining up with TRBD1. Per the germline V gene, CDR1 is MNHNS and CDR2 is SASEGT. V was clipped by 6 bases and J by 6 bases; unmatched bases: 9. This CDR3 is 15 amino acids long.